The 23 T cell receptor beta chains below come from one sample, sequenced in a study of spatial heterogeneity in lung cancer (dated by TCRdb to about 2019). General study outcomes and caveats: The tumor nonsynonymous mutation count correlated with the number of expanded alpha and beta TCRs within the tumor.

The receptor library was made with 5' RACE. The sequencing machine was a NextSeq 500. TCRdb took the public reads, trimmed them with fastp at Q25, ran MiXCR for clone calling and kept in-frame beta chains. Each record represents a unique CDR3 protein, reported with the most common genes and DNA among its rows. For this sample there are around 150 distinct CDR3 sequences; around 33% appear just once. 32% of the sample rests with the top ten. Antigens for these TCRs are unknown. Interpreted using the paper, the time point label stands for: sample taken at primary tumor resection. The source material was lung tumor tissue, sampled at surgery. The receptors were gathered from a female donor with early-stage non-small cell lung cancer.

On this clonotype: As an off-target read in a library built for alpha chains, this beta chain has a frequency of little significance. V is TRBV20-1 and J is TRBJ2-4, with 7 positions matching TRBD2. The CDR3 is made up of 14 amino acids. Looked up from germline, CDR1 is DFQATT and CDR2 is SNEGSKA (reference sequence). V lost 7 bases and J lost 1; bases outside the gene matches: 7. The CDR3 here is CSVYSGIAKNIQYF. The CDR3 nucleotides read TGCAGTGTTTACAGCGGGATTGCCAAAAACATTCAGTACTTC.

The sample holds a few counts of this clonotype. For a library built for alpha chains, this beta chain is a stray read; little rests on its size. This chain uses TRBV20-1 with TRBJ2-3; D not certain. The CDR3 runs to 14 residues. Trimming stripped 2 bases from V and 2 bases from J, with 11 bases between. CDR1 DFQATT and CDR2 SNEGSKA come from the germline V gene (reference sequence). The CDR3 sequence: CSARSSSYTDTQYF. Written as DNA, the CDR3 is TGCAGTGCTAGATCGTCGTCATACACAGATACGCAGTATTTT.

About this clonotype itself: This beta chain is a stray sequence in a library constructed for alpha chains; its clone size is not meaningful. This chain links TRBV6-6 with TRBJ1-3; D is possibly TRBD1 (6 bases). Germline-derived CDR1 and CDR2 are MNHNY and SVGAGI (reference sequence). This CDR3 spans 15 amino acids. V was trimmed by 7 bases and J by 0 bases, leaving 13 bases between them. In DNA, the CDR3 is TGTGCCAGCACCCAAAGGACAGCCTCTGGAAACACCATATATTTT. Protein sequence: CASTQRTASGNTIYF.

This clonotype turned up a few times. A library prepared for alpha chains yielded this beta chain as an off-target read; its size is of little meaning. This rearrangement joins TRBV12-3 or TRBV12-4 to TRBJ1-2; D is undetermined. V lost 1 base and J 8 bases, leaving 8 bases between the germline ends. This CDR3 has 12 amino acids. The CDR3 is CASSLGVGGYTF. Written as DNA, the CDR3 is TGTGCCAGCAGTTTAGGAGTTGGGGGCTACACCTTC.

As regards this clonotype: The library was built for alpha chains, so this beta chain is an off-target read and its size means little. The genes are TRBV7-9 and TRBJ1-5; D is possibly TRBD1 (6 bases). Trimming removed 5 bases at V and 7 bases at J, with 12 bases between. Germline-derived CDR1 and CDR2 are SEHNR and FQNEAQ (reference sequence). The CDR3 consists of 13 residues. The CDR3 DNA reads as TGTGCCAGCAGCCTGACAGGAGGGCAGCCCCAGCATTTT. Amino acids: CASSLTGGQPQHF.

Within the sample, this clonotype is hyperexpanded (1% or more). A library made for alpha chains picked up this beta chain off target, so its size means little. The chain couples TRBV6-6 to TRBJ2-6; D perhaps matches TRBD1 (6 bases). The CDR3 runs to 15 residues. The germline V gene has CDR1 MNHNY and CDR2 SVGAGI (reference sequence). Deletions cut 5 bases from V and 2 bases from J, with 10 bases between. The CDR3 sequence: CASSQQGPGANVLTF. The CDR3 DNA sequence: TGTGCCAGCAGTCAACAGGGACCTGGGGCCAACGTCCTGACTTTC.

Of note for this clonotype: One end of the junction fails to match germline, which may point to a read error. The library was built for alpha chains, so this beta chain is an off-target read and its size means little. The chain employs TRBV6-5 and TRBJ2-5, with a weak D call TRBD1 (6 bases). The V gene's germline CDR1 is MNHEY and CDR2 SVGAGI. The CDR3 runs 12 residues. The CDR3 protein is CASSPEGHTEIF. The CDR3 DNA reads TGTGCCAGCAGTCCCGAGGGACACACTGAAATCTTC.

Concerning this clonotype: This beta chain slipped into a library made for alpha chains as a stray read, so its size is not meaningful. The rearrangement uses TRBV3-1 and TRBJ2-3; 10 positions agree with TRBD2. The CDR3 contains 15 residues. Trimming took 4 bases from V and 7 from J; bases not matched to a gene: 8. The V gene's germline CDR1 is LGHDT and CDR2 YNNKEL (reference sequence). CDR3 amino acids: CASSPLVAGGHTQYF. As DNA, the CDR3 is TGTGCCAGCAGCCCGTTAGTAGCGGGAGGTCATACGCAGTATTTT.

Turning to this clonotype: This beta chain is a stray read from a library made for alpha chains; its abundance is not meaningful. The genes are TRBV18 and TRBJ1-2; 7 positions match TRBD1. The V gene end was trimmed by 3 bases and the J gene end by 2 bases; junction bases not matched to a gene: 6. The CDR3 covers 15 residues. Germline-derived CDR1 and CDR2 are KGHSH and LQKENI. The CDR3 sequence is CASSPPGTENYGYTF. CDR3 in DNA: TGTGCCAGCTCACCCCCCGGGACAGAGAACTATGGCTACACCTTC. Filled out from reference TRBV18 and TRBJ1-2, the complete variable domain reads NAGVMQNPRHLVRRRGQEARLRCSPMKGHSHVYWYRQLPEEGLKFMVYLQKENIIDESGMPKERFSAEFPKEGPSILRIQQVVRGDSAAYFCASSPPGTENYGYTFGSGTRLTVV.

Of note for this clonotype: As an off-target read in a library built for alpha chains, this beta chain has a frequency of little significance. The chain carries TRBV7-2 and TRBJ2-5; D unclear. The CDR3 sequence is 11 residues long. Germline-derived CDR1 and CDR2 are SGHTA and FQGNSA. The V gene lost 4 bases and the J gene lost 6 bases, with 6 bases spanning the gap. CDR3 region: CASSSRQTQYF. The CDR3 DNA reads TGTGCCAGCAGCTCGCGTCAGACCCAGTACTTC.

Only a few counts were recorded for this clonotype. This beta chain turned up in a library designed for alpha chains; as an off-target read, its abundance says little. The V call is TRBV12-3 or TRBV12-4, the J call TRBJ2-1, with TRBD1 matching 9 bases. V shed 3 bases and J 3 bases; nucleotides not matched to a gene: 3. The CDR3 totals 15 residues. The CDR3 reads CASSFPGQGYNEQFF. In nucleotides, the CDR3 is TGTGCCAGCAGTTTTCCGGGACAGGGCTACAATGAGCAGTTCTTC.

A note on this clonotype: This beta chain is off target for a library built for alpha chains, so its abundance means little. This chain joins TRBV7-9 and TRBJ2-3; no definite D call. V was trimmed by 3 bases and J by 0 bases, leaving 1 base between them. This CDR3 is built from 12 residues. Germline CDR1 and CDR2: SEHNR and FQNEAQ (reference sequence). Here the CDR3 DNA reads TGTGCCAGCAGCTTCAGCACAGATACGCAGTATTTT. Protein sequence: CASSFSTDTQYF.

Comments on this clonotype: In this CDR3 the conserved last residue, phenylalanine or tryptophan, is missing, so a read error is likely. This beta chain lies outside the target of a library built for alpha chains; its clone size means little. CDR3 loop: CAWSVGTPNVYEQYC. CDR3 DNA sequence: TGTGCCTGGAGTGTGGGGACTCCTAACGTTTACGAGCAGTACTGC. The genes are TRBV30 and TRBJ2-7, with a tentative D call TRBD2 (6 bases). Germline V CDR1 and CDR2: GTSNPN, SVGIG (reference sequence). The CDR3 covers 15 residues. V dropped 0 bases and J dropped 4 bases, with 16 bases sitting between them.

Details on this clonotype: The library was prepared for alpha chains; this beta chain is a stray read, so its frequency means little. V and J are TRBV6-1 and TRBJ2-5; tentative D call: TRBD2 (6 bases). This CDR3 has 15 residues. The germline V and J ends were trimmed by 4 bases and 9 bases, with 21 bases remaining between them. Germline lookup yields CDR1 MNHNS and CDR2 SASEGT. The CDR3 spells CASSGNTGVSGAQYF. CDR3 DNA: TGTGCCAGCAGTGGAAATACGGGCGTTTCGGGGGCCCAGTACTTC.

A remark on this clonotype: Since it is a stray read in a library aimed at alpha chains, this beta chain has a size that is not meaningful. The genes are TRBV20-1 and TRBJ2-1; a weak D match, TRBD2 (5 bases). Germline V gives CDR1 DFQATT, CDR2 SNEGSKA (reference sequence). This CDR3 spans 17 amino acids. The V and J ends lost 6 bases and 14 bases respectively, with 35 bases between them. DNA for the CDR3: TGCAGTGCCGAAAACTCCCTAGCTGCGGCCCACACATCGGAGGAGTTCTTC. Amino acids: CSAENSLAAAHTSEEFF.

The table lists this clonotype with a few counts. This beta chain was picked up by a library intended for alpha chains and is off target, so its count carries little meaning. The rearrangement uses TRBV5-4 and TRBJ1-1; the D is unclear. The CDR3 has 14 amino acids. Germline V gene lookup returns CDR1 SGHNT and CDR2 YYREEE (reference sequence). Trimming cost V 2 bases and J 1 base, with 9 bases left between them. CDR3: CASSFWHANTEAFF. As DNA, the CDR3 is TGTGCCAGCAGCTTCTGGCATGCGAACACTGAAGCTTTCTTT.

A word on this clonotype: This beta chain is an unintended read in a library built for alpha chains; its size means little. The gene calls are TRBV20-1 and TRBJ1-1; tentatively, D is TRBD1 (5 bases). Trimming took 6 bases from V and 2 from J, leaving 10 bases between them. The CDR3 is 12 residues long. CDR1 and CDR2 (germline): DFQATT, SNEGSKA (reference sequence). CDR3 amino acids: CSAMTANTEAFF. CDR3 DNA sequence: TGCAGTGCCATGACAGCTAACACTGAAGCTTTCTTT.

Remarks on this clonotype: Because the CDR3 is missing its conserved closing phenylalanine or tryptophan, this is likely a read error. This beta chain is an unintended read in a library built for alpha chains; its size means little. The chain has TRBV12-3 or TRBV12-4 and TRBJ2-1; D is ambiguous. The CDR3 runs 15 residues. Trimming shortened V by 2 bases and J by 6 bases, and 14 bases separated the two germline ends. CDR3 sequence reads: CASSLLGFTLNEQFC. The CDR3 DNA is TGTGCCAGCAGTTTATTGGGGTTTACACTCAATGAGCAGTTCTGC.

About this clonotype: It is likely a read error, because the conserved phenylalanine at the end of the CDR3 is missing. In a library made to pick up alpha chains, this beta chain is a stray read with a size that means little. The chain uses TRBV10-3 and TRBJ1-1; the D gene is possibly TRBD1 (6 bases). V was clipped by 6 bases and J by 7 bases, with 30 bases between them. The germline V gene has CDR1 ENHRY and CDR2 SYGVKD. The CDR3 is 18 amino acids. This CDR3 is CAISKGDWGVRLGNEAFC. The CDR3 bases are TGTGCCATCAGCAAGGGGGATTGGGGCGTGAGACTGGGAAATGAAGCTTTCTGT.

This clonotype is deemed hyperexpanded. This beta chain was picked up by a library intended for alpha chains and is off target, so its count carries little meaning. The chain joins TRBV29-1 to TRBJ1-1; tentatively, D is TRBD1 (6 bases). CDR3 length: 13 amino acids. Trimming pared 6 bases from V and 1 base from J, leaving 12 bases between. The V gene's germline CDR1 is SQVTM and CDR2 ANQGSEA. CDR3 protein: CSVGEGENTEAFF. The CDR3 coding sequence is TGCAGCGTGGGGGAGGGGGAGAACACTGAAGCTTTCTTT.

This clonotype was observed a handful of times. This sequence may be a read error, since a much larger clone differs from it by one base. This CDR3 is missing its conserved last phenylalanine or tryptophan, likely due to a read error. This beta chain came through as a stray read in a library set up for alpha chains, and its size says little. The chain uses TRBV29-1 and TRBJ2-3; D is unclear. Germline CDR1 SQVTM, CDR2 ANQGSEA. Trimming removed 6 bases from V and 3 bases from J, with 4 bases in between. The length of the CDR3 is 10 residues. The CDR3 DNA reads as TGCAGCGTGGGGACAGATACGCAGTATTTG. Its protein is CSVGTDTQYL.

Note on this clonotype: A read error is likely, as this CDR3 ends without the conserved phenylalanine or tryptophan. This beta chain appears as a stray read in a library generated for alpha chains; its size is not informative. The chain joins TRBV29-1 to TRBJ1-1; tentative D call: TRBD1 (6 bases). Trimming removed 8 bases from V and 3 bases from J, with 19 bases in between. The CDR3 spans 14 residues. Germline V CDR1 and CDR2: SQVTM, ANQGSEA. CDR3 nucleotides: TGCAGCCTATCACCGGGCCCAGGGGACACTGAAGCTTTCTTG. Translated, it gives CSLSPGPGDTEAFL.

On this clonotype: This beta chain lies outside the target of a library built for alpha chains; its clone size means little. The chain links TRBV19 to TRBJ1-5; TRBD1 aligns across 7 bases. The ends lost 5 bases at V and 4 bases at J; junction bases unmatched: 17. The CDR3 covers 18 residues. The germline V gene encodes CDR1 LNHDA and CDR2 SQIVND (reference sequence). The CDR3 DNA is TGTGCCAGTAGTCCCTCCCGTAGGGGGCGAGGTTGGAATCAGCCCCAGCATTTT. Translating it yields CASSPSRRGRGWNQPQHF.